This TCR beta chain was sequenced in a study of early T cells in non-severe SARS-CoV-2 infection (dated by TCRdb to the early 2020s). With respect to the entire study: Because TCR sequencing was done on bulk RNA from unsorted whole blood, the alpha and beta chains could not be paired. The investigation overall reported the following: VDJdb matching was skewed toward anti-spike CD8 responses and likely underestimated virus-specific expansions by missing private and CD4 specificities.

This clonotype was observed many times. The antigen it binds to is not known. Nothing much larger sits one base from this clone, and base qualities are not available. The library was made by 5' RACE. Sequencing relied on a NextSeq 500. The TCR library protocol attached unique molecular identifiers to individual cDNA molecules to correct for sequencing error and PCR bias. Both TCR alpha and beta chains were sequenced, and tight co-correlation was observed between alpha and beta sequence abundances in each sample. Under the source paper's analysis protocol: Decombinator V4 was used to perform V gene, J gene and CDR3 annotation of TCR sequences. TCRs were defined as expanded if a significant change between any two time points was detected under a Poisson model with p below 0.0001. TCR abundances were normalised to the total number of TCRs sequenced in each sample and reported as counts per million. A search of VDJdb, accessed on 1 November 2021, was run for TCRs annotated to CMV, EBV and SARS-CoV-2, with TCRs annotated for multiple antigens excluded. TCRdb trimmed public reads at Q25 via fastp, called clones via MiXCR and kept in-frame beta chains. Merged by CDR3 protein, the rows form single entries marked with the most common genes and DNA. These V and J calls derive from TCRdb rather than the authors' analysis. The table for this sample lists some 42,000 distinct CDR3 sequences; about 6% of them were counted only once. The top ten clones comprise more than 7.5% of the sample.

The study was a case-control design nested within a healthcare worker cohort in London, UK, with weekly nasopharyngeal swab PCR tests and blood sampling. Healthcare workers were enrolled in the week of the UK lockdown, from 23 to 31 March 2020, and were followed every week for up to roughly 15 weeks. This specimen consisted of whole blood, obtained at baseline. The clonotype was recovered from an adult who was a healthcare worker with PCR-confirmed SARS-CoV-2 infection or an uninfected control (not recorded which).

The CDR3 reads CASSPNRGHEQYF. The DNA sequence is given as TGTGCCAGCAGCCCCAACAGGGGGCACGAGCAGTACTTC. The sequence links TRBV11-2 to TRBJ2-7; TRBD1 agrees with 9 junctional bases. Looking up the germline V gene yields CDR1 SGHAT and CDR2 FQNNGV. Compared with germline, V lacks 5 bases and J lacks 5 bases; bases without a gene match: 4. The CDR3 runs 13 residues from the cysteine to the phenylalanine. Only the CDR3 DNA stays, 39 bases, in frame from base 1.